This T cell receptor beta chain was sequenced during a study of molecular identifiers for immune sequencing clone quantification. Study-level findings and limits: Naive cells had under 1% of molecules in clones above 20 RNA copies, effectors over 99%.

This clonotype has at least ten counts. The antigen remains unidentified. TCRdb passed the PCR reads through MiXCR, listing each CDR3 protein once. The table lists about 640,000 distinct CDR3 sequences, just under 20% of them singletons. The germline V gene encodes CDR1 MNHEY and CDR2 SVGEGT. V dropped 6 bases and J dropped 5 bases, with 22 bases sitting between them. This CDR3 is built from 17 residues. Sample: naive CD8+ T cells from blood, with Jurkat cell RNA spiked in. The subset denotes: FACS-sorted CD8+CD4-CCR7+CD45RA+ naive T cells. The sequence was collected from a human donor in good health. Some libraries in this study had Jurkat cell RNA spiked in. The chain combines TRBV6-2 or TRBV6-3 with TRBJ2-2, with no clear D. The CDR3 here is CASREWTGPQRTGELFF. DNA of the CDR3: TGTGCCAGCAGAGAATGGACCGGGCCTCAGAGGACCGGGGAGCTGTTTTTT.